The T cell receptor beta chain under discussion was sequenced for a study of molecular identifiers for immune sequencing clone quantification. Broader study findings: One cell's worth of spiked Jurkat TCR RNA was reportedly detectable among approximately 990,000 naive cells. It was shown that clones above 20 RNA copies held over 98% of effector molecules, but under 1% in naive cells.

Construction of naive CD8 libraries employed 20,000 to 1,000,000 sorted cells together with 10%, 30% or 50% RNA. The authors sorted naive CD8 T cells as CD8+CD4-CCR7+CD45RA+. In TCRdb, the PCR reads were re-called with MiXCR into one record per CDR3 protein. The sample has around 460,000 distinct CDR3 sequences, roughly a fifth seen once; the top ten hold 0.65% to 0.95%. As regards this clonotype: Its cognate antigen is unknown. The junction shows a germline mismatch at one end, possibly a read error.

The CDR3 extends over 12 amino acids. The germline V gene has CDR1 SGDLS and CDR2 YYNGEE. The chain couples TRBV9 to TRBJ2-7; the D is unclear. Source material: naive CD8+ T cells from blood, with Jurkat cell RNA spiked in. Subset noted: FACS-sorted CD8+CD4-CCR7+CD45RA+ naive T cells. The clonotype comes from a human donor in good health. Some libraries in this study had Jurkat cell RNA spiked in. CDR3: CASSADGYERYF. CDR3 nucleotide sequence: TGTGCCAGCAGCGCGGACGGGTACGAGCGGTACTTC.